This TCR beta chain was sequenced in a study of metastatic and nonmetastatic thyroid tumors. Not a single patient had been given any form of treatment at any point before undergoing thyroid surgery. This clone was observed at least ten times. The junction and the germline gene differ at one end; a read error may be behind it. Germline V CDR1 and CDR2: MGHRA, YSYEKL. The CDR3 sequence is 16 residues long. With MiXCR, TCRdb reprocessed the PCR reads. Of some 25,000 clones in the sample, about 16% were seen once. This clonotype was obtained from a female donor with papillary thyroid cancer or a benign thyroid nodule (not recorded which). Some clones in this sample may be carry-over from other donors' samples. The rearrangement joins TRBV4-1 to TRBJ1-3, with TRBD1 as a possible D gene (5 bases). The material sequenced was blood. CDR3: CASSQEGQTLRNTVYF. CDR3 nucleotide sequence: TGCGCCAGCAGCCAAGAGGGGCAGACTCTCCGAAACACCGTATATTTT.